These 14 T cell receptor beta chains were sequenced from one sample in a study of T-cell memory formation after mild COVID-19. Each CDR3 protein gets one entry after TCRdb re-called the 5' RACE reads with MiXCR. The sample consists of 580,000 or so distinct CDR3 sequences, approximately 15% of them appearing once. Source material: PBMCs or a T cell subset sorted from them (not recorded which). The receptors here all came from an adult woman who had mild COVID-19 (a few samples of this study predate the infection). Cell type and time point are not known.

The rearrangement uses TRBV4-1 and TRBJ2-7, with TRBD1 matching over 10 bases. V lost 6 bases, J lost 3 bases, and 8 bases stayed unmatched. Per germline, CDR1 MGHRA and CDR2 YSYEKL. CDR3 length equals 15 residues. The CDR3 DNA follows: TGCGCCAGCAGACCCGGACAGGGGGAGGACTACGAGCAGTACTTC. This encodes CASRPGQGEDYEQYF.

This clonotype was observed a few times. The V call is TRBV20-1, the J call TRBJ2-5; 7 nucleotides align to TRBD2. The CDR3 is made up of 15 amino acids. CDR1 DFQATT and CDR2 SNEGSKA come from the germline V gene (reference sequence). J gave up 2 bases and V 0 bases, and 6 bases lay outside the gene matches. CDR3 protein: CSARDAGDPQETQYF. Written as DNA, the CDR3 is TGCAGTGCTAGAGATGCGGGAGACCCACAAGAGACCCAGTACTTC.

This clonotype appeared many times. The genes are TRBV7-9 and TRBJ2-1, with D unclear. This CDR3 is 11 amino acids long. Per the germline V gene, CDR1 is SEHNR and CDR2 is FQNEAQ (reference sequence). V was shortened by 1 base and J by 8 bases, with 3 bases between the two germline ends. CDR3 sequence: CASSLGDEQFF. CDR3 nucleotides: TGTGCCAGCAGCTTAGGAGATGAGCAGTTCTTC.

The J gene is TRBJ1-5, the V gene TRBV4-1; D remains ambiguous. Germline V CDR1 and CDR2: MGHRA, YSYEKL. With 4 bases removed from V and 5 bases from J, the gap between germline ends came to 12 bases. This CDR3 spans 14 amino acids. CDR3 nucleotides: TGCGCCAGCAGCCCCCTAGTATGGGATCAGCCCCAGCATTTT. It encodes CASSPLVWDQPQHF.

The chain couples TRBV30 to TRBJ2-7, with 11 bases lining up with TRBD1. CDR1 is GTSNPN and CDR2 is SVGIG in the germline V gene (reference sequence). This CDR3 region has 13 residues. J was trimmed by 7 bases and V by 6 bases; bases with no gene match: 8. The CDR3 region is CACVGQGAGEQYF. The CDR3 nucleotides read TGTGCCTGCGTCGGACAGGGGGCAGGAGAGCAGTACTTC.

This chain links TRBV15 with TRBJ1-5; no clear D. This CDR3 has 12 residues. The germline V gene has CDR1 LNHNV and CDR2 YYDKDF (reference sequence). V was trimmed by 3 bases and J by 13 bases, leaving 13 bases between them. CDR3 loop: CATSSPLAGQHF. CDR3 nucleotides: TGTGCCACCAGCAGCCCTCTAGCCGGACAGCATTTT.

This clonotype was recorded many times. The chain uses TRBV3-1 and TRBJ1-2; perhaps TRBD1 as D (5 bases). CDR3 length equals 14 residues. Between the trimmed V and J ends, which lost 4 bases and 2 bases, there was a span of 11 bases. Germline V gene lookup returns CDR1 LGHDT and CDR2 YNNKEL (reference sequence). This chain's CDR3 is CASSPREGNYGYTF. CDR3 nucleotide sequence: TGTGCCAGCAGCCCAAGAGAGGGGAACTATGGCTACACCTTC.

This clonotype appeared a few times. V and J are TRBV19 and TRBJ1-1; TRBD1 agrees at 8 bases. Unmatched junction bases numbered 4, after V lost 3 bases and J lost 4 bases. The germline V gene has CDR1 LNHDA and CDR2 SQIVND (reference sequence). This CDR3 has 14 residues. The CDR3 nucleotides read TGTGCCAGTAGTATCGTGCAGGGGGCCACTGAAGCTTTCTTT. Its protein product is CASSIVQGATEAFF.

Ten or more counts support this clonotype. V and J are TRBV12-3 or TRBV12-4 and TRBJ2-3; D is undetermined. The V and J ends lost 3 bases and 0 bases respectively, with 4 bases between them. The CDR3 runs 13 residues. The CDR3 coding sequence is TGTGCCAGCAGTTTCGCCAGCACAGATACGCAGTATTTT. As protein: CASSFASTDTQYF.

In its sample, this clonotype was seen a few times. The chain combines TRBV27 with TRBJ2-6; D remains ambiguous. Germline CDR1 is MNHEY and CDR2 is SMNVEV (reference sequence). V was pared by 3 bases and J by 0 bases, with 6 bases between. The CDR3 length is 15 residues. CDR3 region: CASSFRYSGANVLTF. Here the CDR3 DNA reads TGTGCCAGCAGTTTCAGGTACTCTGGGGCCAACGTCCTGACTTTC.

V gene TRBV5-1 combines with J gene TRBJ1-6; 7 nucleotides agree with TRBD1. This CDR3 comprises 14 residues. With 3 bases clipped from V and 4 bases from J, the junction kept 1 base outside the gene matches. The germline V gene encodes CDR1 SGHRS and CDR2 YFSETQ. CDR3 sequence: CASSSGQYNSPLHF. The CDR3 bases are TGCGCCAGCAGCTCGGGACAGTATAATTCACCCCTCCACTTT.

This clonotype has a handful of counts. The V and J genes are TRBV27 and TRBJ2-2; D gene unclear. The CDR3 length is 13 residues. CDR1 and CDR2 (germline): MNHEY, SMNVEV (reference sequence). V was clipped by 3 bases and J by 4 bases, with 6 bases between them. CDR3 sequence (DNA): TGTGCCAGCAGTTTGGAGATCACCGGGGAGCTGTTTTTT. Residues: CASSLEITGELFF.

The chain recombines TRBV19 with TRBJ2-7, with 8 bases that match TRBD2. Losses at the gene ends were 5 bases for V and 3 bases for J; bases not matched to a gene: 12. The germline V gene encodes CDR1 LNHDA and CDR2 SQIVND (reference sequence). The CDR3 runs 16 residues. CDR3 DNA sequence: TGTGCCAGTAGTGGGGTGTCGGAGCGGGAGTACTACGAGCAGTACTTC. Protein sequence: CASSGVSEREYYEQYF.

This clonotype was seen more than once but under ten times. This rearrangement joins TRBV7-6 to TRBJ2-1; D is perhaps TRBD1 (6 bases). The V gene's germline CDR1 is SGHVS and CDR2 FNYEAQ. This CDR3 contains 16 residues. Trimming stripped 0 bases from V and 6 bases from J, with 15 bases between. Written as DNA, the CDR3 is TGTGCCAGCAGCTTAGCAGGGGACATAGGGTCCAATGAGCAGTTCTTC. It codes for CASSLAGDIGSNEQFF.